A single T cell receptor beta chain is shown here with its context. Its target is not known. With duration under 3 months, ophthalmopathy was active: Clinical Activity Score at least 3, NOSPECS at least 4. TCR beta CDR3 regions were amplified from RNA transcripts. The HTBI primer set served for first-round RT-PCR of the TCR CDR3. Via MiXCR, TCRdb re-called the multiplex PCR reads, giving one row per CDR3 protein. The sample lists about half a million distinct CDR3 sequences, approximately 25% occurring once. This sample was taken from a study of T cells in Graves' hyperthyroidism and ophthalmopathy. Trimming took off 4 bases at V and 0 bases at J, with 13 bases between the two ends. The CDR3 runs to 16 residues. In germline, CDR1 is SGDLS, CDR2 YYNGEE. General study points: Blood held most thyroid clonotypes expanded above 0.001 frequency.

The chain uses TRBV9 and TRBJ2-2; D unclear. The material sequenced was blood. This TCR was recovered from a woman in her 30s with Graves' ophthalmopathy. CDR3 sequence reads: CASSFQYAANTGELFF. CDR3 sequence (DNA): TGTGCCAGCAGCTTTCAATACGCGGCGAACACCGGGGAGCTGTTTTTT.